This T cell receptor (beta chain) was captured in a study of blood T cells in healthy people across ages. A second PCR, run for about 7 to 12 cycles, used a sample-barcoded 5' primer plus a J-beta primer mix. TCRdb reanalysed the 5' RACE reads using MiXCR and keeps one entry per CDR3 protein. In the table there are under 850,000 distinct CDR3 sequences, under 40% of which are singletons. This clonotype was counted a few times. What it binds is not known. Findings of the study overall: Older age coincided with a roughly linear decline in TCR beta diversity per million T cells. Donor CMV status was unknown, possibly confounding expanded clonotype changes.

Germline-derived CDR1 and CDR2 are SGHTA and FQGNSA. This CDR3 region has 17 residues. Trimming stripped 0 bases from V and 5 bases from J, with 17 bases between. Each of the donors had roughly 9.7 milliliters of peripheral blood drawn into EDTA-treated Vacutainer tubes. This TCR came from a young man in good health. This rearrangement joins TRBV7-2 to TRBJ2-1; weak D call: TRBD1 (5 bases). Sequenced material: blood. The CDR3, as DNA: TGTGCCAGCAGCTTAGCGATAGACAGCCCCATGGACAATGAGCAGTTCTTC. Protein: CASSLAIDSPMDNEQFF.